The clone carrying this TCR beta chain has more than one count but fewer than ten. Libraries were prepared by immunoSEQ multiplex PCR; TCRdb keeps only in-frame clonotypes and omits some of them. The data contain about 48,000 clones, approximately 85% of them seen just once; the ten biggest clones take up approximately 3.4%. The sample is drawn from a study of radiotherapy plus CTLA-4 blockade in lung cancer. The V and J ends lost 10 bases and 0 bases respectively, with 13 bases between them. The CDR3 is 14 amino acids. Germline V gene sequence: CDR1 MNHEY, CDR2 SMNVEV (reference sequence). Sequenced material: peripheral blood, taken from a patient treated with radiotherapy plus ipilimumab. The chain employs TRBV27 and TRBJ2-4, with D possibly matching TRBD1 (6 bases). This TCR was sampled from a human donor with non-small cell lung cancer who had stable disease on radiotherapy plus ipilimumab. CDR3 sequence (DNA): TGTGCCACCAGGGGTACTAGAGCCAAAAACATTCAGTACTTC. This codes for CATRGTRAKNIQYF.